Described below is a single T cell receptor (beta chain) sequence and its context. Antigen unknown. This sample is part of a study of cytomegalovirus exposure and HLA in healthy donors. Trimming removed 5 bases at V and 1 base at J, with 7 bases between. The germline V gene has CDR1 SGHNT and CDR2 YYREEE (reference sequence). The CDR3 runs to 12 residues. Researchers ran the PCR with 60 Vbeta and 13 Jbeta primers. Sequenced by immunoSEQ multiplex PCR; TCRdb stores in-frame clones only, minus some. The data show over 100,000 clones, roughly 63% seen once. Whole-study findings and limits: In a later analysis, HLA-associated beta chains showed higher expansion and lower generation probabilities than comparable chains. In a later analysis, approximately 18,000 TCR beta sequences were associated with HLA alleles at 0.05 false discovery rate.

The sequenced sample consisted of PBMCs. This chain connects TRBV5-4 to TRBJ2-7; D is undetermined. The sequence was obtained from a man aged 35 to 55 in good health and CMV-seropositive. As DNA, the CDR3 is TGTGCCAGCAGTAGTTCGTCCTACGAGCAGTACTTC. This encodes CASSSSSYEQYF.